The clone carrying this TCR beta chain has at least ten counts. Its antigen is currently unknown. Through Arm-PCR of CDR3 regions and iRepertoire HTBI primers, TCR beta libraries were built. From the multiplex PCR reads, TCRdb called clonotypes with MiXCR, one entry per CDR3 protein. The table lists approximately 540,000 distinct CDR3 sequences, 12% of them singletons, with roughly 8.2% in the top ten. Indicated time point: newly diagnosed GD, antithyroid drugs for less than 3 months. The TCR library used RNA extracted from PBMCs. With 8 bases clipped from V and 8 bases from J, the junction kept 14 bases outside the gene matches. Germline-derived CDR1 and CDR2 are MNHEY and SMNVEV (reference sequence). The CDR3 contains 15 residues. The data belong to a study of regulatory T cells in long-lasting Graves disease. General observations from the study: Persistent Graves' disease cases displayed lower TCR diversity than newly diagnosed ones.

The same data also went into a second study, on T cells in Graves' hyperthyroidism and ophthalmopathy. That source notes: Exclusion criteria comprised uncontrolled infection, other autoimmune disease, pregnancy or lactation. Initially, a first-round RT-PCR of the TCR CDR3 employed the HTBI primer set.

V is TRBV27 and J is TRBJ2-1, with 8 bases identical to TRBD2. The clonotype originates from a woman under 40 with Graves disease. The starting material was peripheral blood mononuclear cells (PBMCs), obtained at new diagnosis, from a patient treated with antithyroid drugs. The DNA for the CDR3 is TGTGCCAGCTCTCTTCTGTTAGCGGGGTTACATGAGCAGTTCTTC. Protein: CASSLLLAGLHEQFF.